This is a list of T cell receptor beta chains from one sample in a study of cytomegalovirus exposure and HLA in healthy donors. The repertoire was sequenced with immunoSEQ multiplex PCR; TCRdb's copy has only in-frame clones and lacks some. Among approximately 100,000 clones, 73% were seen once, and the ten largest hold around 8%. Sequenced material: PBMCs. The source of these receptors is a man aged 35-49 years in good health and CMV-seronegative. Both conserved end residues are part of each CDR3. Fields, in order: D gene, J gene, clone size, V gene, CDR3 DNA, CDR3 protein. D genes are given only for firm matches. The listing skips clone size in some rows; elsewhere it reads once, few, many or a size class.

D: -
J: TRBJ1-6
size: -
V: TRBV5-1
DNA: TGCGCCAGCAGCTTGGTCGGGGGGAAGACCTATAATTCACCCCTCCACTTT
CDR3: CASSLVGGKTYNSPLHF

D: -
J: TRBJ1-1
size: -
V: TRBV5-1
DNA: TGCGCCAGCATGGAGGGAGTGGACACTGAAGCTTTCTTT
CDR3: CASMEGVDTEAFF

D: TRBD2
J: TRBJ2-3
size: -
V: TRBV7-3
DNA: TGTGCCAGCAGCTTGGCTAGCGGGGGGGCAGACAAAGATACGCAGTATTTT
CDR3: CASSLASGGADKDTQYF

D: TRBD1
J: TRBJ1-1
size: -
V: TRBV27
DNA: TGTGCCAGCAGTTTATGGGCAGGGGGTTCGATCACTGAAGCTTTCTTT
CDR3: CASSLWAGGSITEAFF

D: TRBD2
J: TRBJ2-1
size: -
V: TRBV13
DNA: TGTGCCAGCAGCTTACTTCGACTAGCGGGGGACGGTGAGCAGTTCTTC
CDR3: CASSLLRLAGDGEQFF

D: TRBD2
J: TRBJ2-4
size: -
V: TRBV7-9
DNA: TGTGCCAGCACCGCGGGGGGTCCCCTCGCCAAAAACATTCAGTACTTC
CDR3: CASTAGGPLAKNIQYF

D: TRBD1
J: TRBJ2-7
size: -
V: TRBV6-5
DNA: TGTGCCAGCAGTTACTCTGCCACAGGGGGCTTTTACGAGCAGTACTTC
CDR3: CASSYSATGGFYEQYF

D: -
J: TRBJ1-1
size: -
V: TRBV2
DNA: TGTGCCAGCAAACCGGGAGCGAACACTGAAGCTTTCTTT
CDR3: CASKPGANTEAFF

D: -
J: TRBJ2-1
size: -
V: TRBV6-1
DNA: TGTGCCAGCAGTGACCTCCAGAGGGACAATGAGCAGTTCTTC
CDR3: CASSDLQRDNEQFF

D: -
J: TRBJ1-4
size: -
V: TRBV7-9
DNA: TGTGCCAGCGAGGACACGATGAATGAAAAACTGTTTTTT
CDR3: CASEDTMNEKLFF

D: TRBD1
J: TRBJ2-6
size: few
V: TRBV27
DNA: TGTGCCAGCAGGAGGCTCGGACAGGGGGACACTTACTCTGGGGCCAACGTCCTGACTTTC
CDR3: CASRRLGQGDTYSGANVLTF

D: TRBD1
J: TRBJ2-7
size: -
V: TRBV6-6
DNA: TGTGCCAGCAGTGATCGCACAGGGGGCTCCTACGAGCAGTACTTC
CDR3: CASSDRTGGSYEQYF

D: -
J: TRBJ2-7
size: few
V: TRBV5-4
DNA: TGTGCCAGCAGCTTGGGAGGAGCCGGGGGAAACTCCTACGAGCAGTACTTC
CDR3: CASSLGGAGGNSYEQYF

D: TRBD1
J: TRBJ1-5
size: -
V: TRBV28
DNA: TGTGCCATCACCGGGACAGGGATGTACAATCAGCCCCAGCATTTT
CDR3: CAITGTGMYNQPQHF

D: -
J: TRBJ1-1
size: -
V: TRBV5-6
DNA: TGTGCCAGCACTCTGCTTACAGGGTTGAACACTGAAGCTTTCTTT
CDR3: CASTLLTGLNTEAFF

D: TRBD1
J: TRBJ1-5
size: -
V: TRBV6-6
DNA: TGTGCCAGCAGTCCAGAGACAGGGTATAGCAATCAGCCCCAGCATTTT
CDR3: CASSPETGYSNQPQHF

D: -
J: TRBJ2-7
size: -
V: TRBV9
DNA: TGTGCCAGCAGCGCAAATACAGGGTTCACCTACGAGCAGTACTTC
CDR3: CASSANTGFTYEQYF

D: TRBD1
J: TRBJ1-2
size: -
V: TRBV4-1
DNA: TGCGCCAGCAGCCAAGAGACAGGGGAGATTTATGGCTACACCTTC
CDR3: CASSQETGEIYGYTF

D: -
J: TRBJ1-1
size: -
V: TRBV28
DNA: TGTGCCAGCAAAGCGGACAGACTGAACACTGAAGCTTTCTTT
CDR3: CASKADRLNTEAFF

D: TRBD1
J: TRBJ1-5
size: -
V: TRBV27
DNA: TGTGCCAGCAGTTTCCTCGGACAGGGGGATCAGCCCCAGCATTTT
CDR3: CASSFLGQGDQPQHF

D: TRBD2
J: TRBJ2-3
size: -
V: TRBV4-2
DNA: TGTGCCAGCAGCCAAGGACTAGCGGGCAAAAGCACAGATACGCAGTATTTT
CDR3: CASSQGLAGKSTDTQYF

D: TRBD1
J: TRBJ2-1
size: -
V: TRBV10-3
DNA: TGTGCCATCAAAGGACAGGACTCCTACAATGAGCAGTTCTTC
CDR3: CAIKGQDSYNEQFF

D: -
J: TRBJ2-3
size: -
V: TRBV9
DNA: TGTGCCAGCAGCGCCGCGCGGGGTCCCGCAGATACGCAGTATTTT
CDR3: CASSAARGPADTQYF

D: -
J: TRBJ1-6
size: -
V: TRBV5-6
DNA: TGTGCCAGCAGCTGGCGTAGGCCAGGGGCACCCCTCCACTTT
CDR3: CASSWRRPGAPLHF